These 26 T cell receptor beta chains were all obtained from the same sample, sequenced in a study of long-term antiretroviral therapy in people with HIV. This was the immunoSEQ v3.0 assay at survey level. TCRdb's copy holds only in-frame clones and misses some; the assay was immunoSEQ multiplex PCR. The sample records 28,000 or so clones, approximately 85% being singletons. Sample: unsorted PBMCs, taken 0.8 years before starting antiretroviral therapy. These receptors all stem from a man between 18 and 29 years old with HIV.

The chain carries TRBV15 and TRBJ1-1; 10 positions match TRBD1. Trimming cost V 5 bases and J 1 base; bases outside gene matches: 7. The CDR3 has 16 amino acids. Per germline, CDR1 LNHNV and CDR2 YYDKDF (reference sequence). The CDR3 region has the DNA TGTGCCACCAGCCCACCGGACAGGGGGGAGAACACTGAAGCTTTCTTT. The encoded protein is CATSPPDRGENTEAFF.

The rearrangement links TRBV7-2 to TRBJ2-5; D is unclear. Per the germline V gene, CDR1 is SGHTA and CDR2 is FQGNSA. This CDR3 is 14 amino acids long. V lost 6 bases and J 5 bases, leaving 16 bases between the germline ends. The DNA of the CDR3 is TGTGCCAGCAGACAGCGACACAATGGGGAGACCCAGTACTTC. This translates into CASRQRHNGETQYF.

The chain carries TRBV4-1 and TRBJ1-1; 7 bases line up with TRBD1. The CDR3 consists of 15 residues. From germline, CDR1 is MGHRA and CDR2 YSYEKL. The ends lost 0 bases at V and 5 bases at J; junction bases unmatched: 6. The CDR3 loop reads CASSQEGGGQTEAFF. The CDR3 DNA is TGCGCCAGCAGCCAAGAAGGGGGCGGACAAACTGAAGCTTTCTTT.

CDR3: CASSPSPGPTGELFF. CDR3 DNA: TGTGCCAGCTCCCCAAGTCCAGGTCCGACCGGGGAGCTGTTTTTT. The chain carries TRBV18 and TRBJ2-2; D unclear. V lost 6 bases to trimming and J lost 5 bases, with 16 bases between them. Per germline, CDR1 KGHSH and CDR2 LQKENI. This CDR3 is 15 amino acids long.

The chain has TRBV20-1 and TRBJ2-1; possibly TRBD2 for D (6 bases). The CDR3 sequence is 11 residues long. In germline, CDR1 is DFQATT, CDR2 SNEGSKA (reference sequence). V dropped 2 bases and J dropped 10 bases, with 9 bases sitting between them. CDR3 loop: CSARWAGEQFF. The CDR3 DNA reads TGCAGTGCTAGATGGGCGGGGGAGCAGTTCTTC.

The V call is TRBV15, the J call TRBJ2-7; a possible D gene is TRBD1 (6 bases). Germline lookup yields CDR1 LNHNV and CDR2 YYDKDF (reference sequence). With 6 bases removed from V and 0 bases from J, the gap between germline ends came to 12 bases. The CDR3 has 14 residues. This chain's CDR3 is CATSLGQISYEQYF. The DNA of the CDR3 is TGTGCCACCAGTCTGGGACAAATCTCCTACGAGCAGTACTTC. Supplemented by reference TRBV15 and TRBJ2-7, the full variable domain reads DAMVIQNPRYQVTQFGKPVTLSCSQTLNHNVMYWYQQKSSQAPKLLFHYYDKDFNNEADTPDNFQSRRPNTSFCFLDIRSPGLGDTAMYLCATSLGQISYEQYFGPGTRLTVT.

The V gene is TRBV14, the J gene TRBJ2-7, with D possibly matching TRBD2 (6 bases). The CDR3 has 11 residues. Germline-derived CDR1 and CDR2 are SGHDN and FVKESK. CDR3 nucleotides: TGTGCAAATCGGGGGTTAATAGAGCAGTACTTC. Its translation: CANRGLIEQYF. Filled out from reference TRBV14 and TRBJ2-7, the complete variable domain reads EAGVTQFPSHSVIEKGQTVTLRCDPISGHDNLYWYRRVMGKEIKFLLHFVKESKQDESGMPNNRFLAERTGGTYSTLKVQPAELEDSGVYFCANRGLIEQYFGPGTRLTVT.

This sequence joins TRBV2 and TRBJ2-1, with 9 bases lining up with TRBD1. Trimming at V came to 5 bases and at J to 5 bases, leaving 22 bases not matched to a gene. CDR3 size: 20 residues. The germline V gene encodes CDR1 SNHLY and CDR2 FYNNEI. The DNA for the CDR3 is TGTGCCAGCAGTCCTCTCATCCCGTGGGACAGGGCCTTCAAACACAATGAGCAGTTCTTC. It translates to CASSPLIPWDRAFKHNEQFF. Full variable domain (rest looked up from reference TRBV2 and TRBJ2-1): EPEVTQTPSHQVTQMGQEVILRCVPISNHLYFYWYRQILGQKVEFLVSFYNNEISEKSEIFDDQFSVERPDGSNFTLKIRSTKLEDSAMYFCASSPLIPWDRAFKHNEQFFGPGTRLTVL.

The rearrangement uses TRBV29-1 and TRBJ2-7; D remains ambiguous. CDR3 size: 11 residues. Between the trimmed V and J ends, which lost 3 bases and 3 bases, there was a span of 6 bases. Germline values: CDR1 SQVTM, CDR2 ANQGSEA. As DNA, the CDR3 is TGCAGCGTTGACTCGGGCTACGAGCAGTACTTC. It translates to CSVDSGYEQYF.

J is TRBJ1-5 and V is TRBV7-8, with a weak D call TRBD1 (6 bases). There are 16 residues in the CDR3. V gave up 5 bases and J gave up 4 bases, with 18 bases separating them. The germline V gene has CDR1 SGHVS and CDR2 FQNEAQ. In DNA, the CDR3 is TGTGCCAGCAGCCCCATTGGGACACCCTTTAATCAGCCCCAGCATTTT. It translates to CASSPIGTPFNQPQHF.

This clone has just a few counts. The chain is built from TRBV7-9 and TRBJ1-5; D may be TRBD1 (5 bases). CDR1 and CDR2 from the germline V gene are SEHNR and FQNEAQ (reference sequence). The CDR3 sequence is 14 residues long. Trimming pared 3 bases from V and 4 bases from J, leaving 10 bases between. CDR3 sequence reads: CASSLGGRNQPQHF. CDR3 coding DNA: TGTGCCAGCAGCTTGGGGGGACGGAATCAGCCCCAGCATTTT.

This rearrangement joins TRBV19 to TRBJ2-7; no clear D. CDR1 is LNHDA and CDR2 is SQIVND in the germline V gene (reference sequence). Trimming took 7 bases from V and 4 from J, leaving 8 bases between them. This CDR3 contains 11 residues. CDR3 amino acids: CASKGSYEQYF. The CDR3 region has the DNA TGTGCCAGTAAGGGTTCTTACGAGCAGTACTTC. Full variable domain (remainder filled in from reference TRBV19 and TRBJ2-7): DGGITQSPKYLFRKEGQNVTLSCEQNLNHDAMYWYRQDPGQGLRLIYYSQIVNDFQKGDIAEGYSVSREKKESFPLTVTSAQKNPTAFYLCASKGSYEQYFGPGTRLTVT.

The chain employs TRBV5-6 and TRBJ1-1, with D possibly TRBD1 on 6 matching bases. The CDR3 length is 16 residues. The V end lost 4 bases, the J end lost 5 bases, and 21 bases lay between the germline ends. Looked up from germline, CDR1 is SGHDT and CDR2 is YYEEEE. The CDR3 DNA reads TGTGCCAGCAGCCCCCTCCGGGGGGCCAGGATTACTGAAGCTTTCTTT. As protein: CASSPLRGARITEAFF. The complete variable domain, with remaining parts taken from reference TRBV5-6 and TRBJ1-1, reads DAGVTQSPTHLIKTRGQQVTLRCSPKSGHDTVSWYQQALGQGPQFIFQYYEEEERQRGNFPDRFSGHQFPNYSSELNVNALLLGDSALYLCASSPLRGARITEAFFGQGTRLTVV.

The V and J genes are TRBV25-1 and TRBJ1-2; 9 bases are shared with TRBD1. This CDR3 region has 13 residues. With 6 bases clipped from V and 6 bases from J, the junction kept 5 bases outside the gene matches. Germline V gene sequence: CDR1 MGHDK, CDR2 SYGVNS. This CDR3 reads CASSARTGDGYTF. The CDR3 nucleotides are TGTGCCAGCAGCGCCCGGACAGGGGATGGCTACACCTTC.

J is TRBJ1-1 and V is TRBV18; D call uncertain. CDR3 size: 16 residues. Trimming cost V 3 bases and J 0 bases, with 14 bases left between them. Germline V gene lookup returns CDR1 KGHSH and CDR2 LQKENI. Here the CDR3 reads CASSPPQEALNTEAFF. The CDR3 nucleotides are TGTGCCAGCTCACCCCCCCAGGAGGCGCTGAACACTGAAGCTTTCTTT.

The CDR3 DNA is TGTGCCAGCAGTTATCCAGGGGGTGAAGCTTTCTTT. Translating gives CASSYPGGEAFF. The chain joins TRBV6-5 to TRBJ1-1; the match to TRBD1 covers 7 bases. In germline, CDR1 is MNHEY, CDR2 SVGAGI. The J segment lost 7 bases and the V segment lost 3 bases, leaving 2 bases of the junction unmatched. The CDR3 runs 12 residues.

The rearrangement uses TRBV4-3 and TRBJ2-1; 7 positions agree with TRBD1. Trimming cost V 1 base and J 1 base; bases outside gene matches: 4. Germline V gene sequence: CDR1 LGHNA, CDR2 YSLEER. There are 16 residues in the CDR3. The CDR3 DNA is TGCGCCAGCAGCCAAGCCGGGACAGATTCCTACAATGAGCAGTTCTTC. As protein: CASSQAGTDSYNEQFF.

The rearrangement joins TRBV5-1 to TRBJ1-1; D is ambiguous. Between the trimmed V and J ends, which lost 3 bases and 0 bases, there was a span of 9 bases. The CDR3 runs 14 residues. The V gene's germline CDR1 is SGHRS and CDR2 YFSETQ. CDR3 DNA: TGCGCCAGCAGCTCCATAAATCTGAACACTGAAGCTTTCTTT. Translating it yields CASSSINLNTEAFF.

The chain uses TRBV13 and TRBJ2-2; D is tentatively TRBD1 or TRBD2 (5 bases each). The CDR3 is made up of 15 amino acids. Trimming pared 5 bases from V and 1 base from J, leaving 11 bases between. Germline CDR1 PRHDT, CDR2 FYEKMQ (reference sequence). The CDR3 DNA reads TGTGCCAGCAGCCCGAGGGACGGGAACACCGGGGAGCTGTTTTTT. Translated, it gives CASSPRDGNTGELFF. The full variable domain, rest sourced from reference TRBV13 and TRBJ2-2, is AAGVIQSPRHLIKEKRETATLKCYPIPRHDTVYWYQQGPGQDPQFLISFYEKMQSDKGSIPDRFSAQQFSDYHSELNMSSLELGDSALYFCASSPRDGNTGELFFGEGSRLTVL.

The genes are TRBV29-1 and TRBJ1-1; 11 nucleotides match TRBD1. Germline V lookup: CDR1 SQVTM, CDR2 ANQGSEA. CDR3 length equals 13 residues. After removal of 6 bases from V and 4 bases from J, the junction contained 4 bases not matched to a gene. Here the CDR3 DNA reads TGCAGCGTCCCCGGGACAGGGGGCACTGAAGCTTTCTTT. Translating gives CSVPGTGGTEAFF.

The chain links TRBV15 to TRBJ1-2; TRBD1 agrees at 9 bases. V dropped 0 bases and J dropped 7; count of bases not matched to a gene: 12. Germline V gene sequence: CDR1 LNHNV, CDR2 YYDKDF (reference sequence). This CDR3 has 17 amino acids. Written as DNA, the CDR3 is TGTGCCACCAGCAGAGATCTTTCGAGGACAGGGGCCGGTGGCTACACCTTC. Translation: CATSRDLSRTGAGGYTF.

The chain couples TRBV4-1 to TRBJ1-4; weak D call: TRBD1 (6 bases). CDR1 and CDR2 (germline): MGHRA, YSYEKL. V was cut by 5 bases and J by 8 bases, with 18 bases left in between. The CDR3 runs 15 residues. CDR3 bases: TGCGCCAGCAGCTTCCACAGGGTGGAGGGCGAAAAACTGTTTTTT. It codes for CASSFHRVEGEKLFF.

The table lists this clone with a few counts. CDR3 loop: CAISGQADTEAFF. DNA of the CDR3: TGTGCCATCAGTGGACAGGCGGACACTGAAGCTTTCTTT. The rearrangement joins TRBV10-3 to TRBJ1-1; D is perhaps TRBD1 (6 bases). Trimming took off 4 bases at V and 3 bases at J, with 9 bases between the two ends. In germline, CDR1 is ENHRY, CDR2 SYGVKD. This CDR3 contains 13 residues.

V usage is TRBV4-3 and J usage is TRBJ2-5; D possibly corresponds to TRBD1 (6 bases). The CDR3 has 14 residues. CDR1 is LGHNA and CDR2 is YSLEER in the germline V gene. Trimming took 3 bases from V and 8 from J, leaving 16 bases between them. The CDR3 is CASSHDRDTSTQYF. The CDR3 nucleotides are TGCGCCAGCAGCCATGACCGGGACACCTCCACCCAGTACTTC.

J is TRBJ2-1 and V is TRBV7-2; possible D gene TRBD2, 5 bases. The germline gives CDR1 SGHTA, CDR2 FQGNSA. The CDR3 is made up of 13 amino acids. The germline V and J ends were trimmed by 5 bases and 7 bases, with 12 bases remaining between them. In nucleotides, the CDR3 is TGTGCCAGCAGCGCGGACTCCTGGAATGAGCAGTTCTTC. Protein: CASSADSWNEQFF.

V usage is TRBV4-1 and J usage is TRBJ2-7, with 7 bases fitting TRBD1. Per germline, CDR1 MGHRA and CDR2 YSYEKL. Losses at the gene ends were 6 bases for V and 8 bases for J; bases not matched to a gene: 13. The CDR3 runs 14 residues. This chain's CDR3 is CASRKTGPFSKQYF. The CDR3 DNA follows: TGCGCCAGCAGGAAGACAGGGCCATTTTCTAAGCAGTACTTC.